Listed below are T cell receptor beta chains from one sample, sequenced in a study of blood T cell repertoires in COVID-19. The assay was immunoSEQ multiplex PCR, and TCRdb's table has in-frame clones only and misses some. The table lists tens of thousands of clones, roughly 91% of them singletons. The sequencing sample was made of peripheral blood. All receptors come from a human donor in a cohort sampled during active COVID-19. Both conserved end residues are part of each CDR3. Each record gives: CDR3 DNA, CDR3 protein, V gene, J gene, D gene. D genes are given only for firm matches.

CDR3 DNA: TGTGCCAGCAGCTTGGGCCTAGCGGGTACTGTCCCTCCCGTCTTCTACGAGCAGTACTTC; CDR3 protein: CASSLGLAGTVPPVFYEQYF; V gene: TRBV5-8; J gene: TRBJ2-7; D gene: TRBD2
CDR3 DNA: TGTGCCAGCAGTGACGGACAGGACACCGGGGAGCTGTTTTTT; CDR3 protein: CASSDGQDTGELFF; V gene: TRBV6-4; J gene: TRBJ2-2; D gene: TRBD1
CDR3 DNA: TGTGCCTGGAGTGTACGCGGGGTGAGTGGCCAGCAGTTCTTC; CDR3 protein: CAWSVRGVSGQQFF; V gene: TRBV30; J gene: TRBJ2-1; D gene: -
CDR3 DNA: TGCGCCAGCAGCTTGGATGGGGACATCAAGACCCAGTACTTC; CDR3 protein: CASSLDGDIKTQYF; V gene: TRBV5-1; J gene: TRBJ2-5; D gene: -
CDR3 DNA: TGCGCCAGCAGTCCCCAGGGGAATTCACCCCTCCACTTT; CDR3 protein: CASSPQGNSPLHF; V gene: TRBV5-1; J gene: TRBJ1-6; D gene: -
CDR3 DNA: TGTGCCAGCAGCTTATTAGCGGGATGGGATGAGCAGTTCTTC; CDR3 protein: CASSLLAGWDEQFF; V gene: TRBV7-9; J gene: TRBJ2-1; D gene: TRBD2
CDR3 DNA: TGTGCCAGCAGTCCGGGGGGAGATACGCAGTATTTT; CDR3 protein: CASSPGGDTQYF; V gene: TRBV27; J gene: TRBJ2-3; D gene: TRBD2
CDR3 DNA: TGTGCCAGCAGCTTAGTGGGGGCTCTGTACGAGCAGTACTTC; CDR3 protein: CASSLVGALYEQYF; V gene: TRBV7-8; J gene: TRBJ2-7; D gene: -
CDR3 DNA: TGTGCCGGCCGCTACGAGCAGTACTTC; CDR3 protein: CAGRYEQYF; V gene: TRBV27; J gene: TRBJ2-7; D gene: -
CDR3 DNA: TGTGCCAGCAGCCCGGCCGGAGGCTACGAGCAGTACTTC; CDR3 protein: CASSPAGGYEQYF; V gene: TRBV3-1/TRBV3-2; J gene: TRBJ2-7; D gene: -
CDR3 DNA: TGTGCCAGCAGTGATTCGCGCGTACAGCCCCAGCATTTT; CDR3 protein: CASSDSRVQPQHF; V gene: TRBV2; J gene: TRBJ1-5; D gene: -
CDR3 DNA: TGTGCCAGCAGGCCGACAGGGGTACCTGAAAAACTGTTTTTT; CDR3 protein: CASRPTGVPEKLFF; V gene: TRBV7-9; J gene: TRBJ1-4; D gene: TRBD1
CDR3 DNA: TGTGCCAGCAGCCAAGATTTGACAGACCCCTTCAGGGAGCTGTTTTTT; CDR3 protein: CASSQDLTDPFRELFF; V gene: TRBV3-1/TRBV3-2; J gene: TRBJ2-2; D gene: -
CDR3 DNA: TGTGCCAGTAGCGACTTCCCCTATGGCTACACCTTC; CDR3 protein: CASSDFPYGYTF; V gene: TRBV19; J gene: TRBJ1-2; D gene: -
CDR3 DNA: TGCGCCAGCAGCTTGGGCAGCGGGGGTTTCCAAGAGACCCAGTACTTC; CDR3 protein: CASSLGSGGFQETQYF; V gene: TRBV5-1; J gene: TRBJ2-5; D gene: TRBD2